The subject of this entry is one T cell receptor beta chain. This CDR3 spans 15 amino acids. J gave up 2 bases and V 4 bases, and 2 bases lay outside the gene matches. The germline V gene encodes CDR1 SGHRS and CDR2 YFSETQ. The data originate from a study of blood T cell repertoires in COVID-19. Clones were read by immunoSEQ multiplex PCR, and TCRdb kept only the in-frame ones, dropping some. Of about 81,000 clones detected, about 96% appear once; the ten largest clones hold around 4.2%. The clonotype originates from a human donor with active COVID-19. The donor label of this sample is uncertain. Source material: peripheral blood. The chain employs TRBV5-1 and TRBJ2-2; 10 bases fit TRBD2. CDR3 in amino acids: CASSTSGTNTGELFF. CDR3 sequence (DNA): TGCGCCAGCAGCACTAGCGGGACTAACACCGGGGAGCTGTTTTTT.